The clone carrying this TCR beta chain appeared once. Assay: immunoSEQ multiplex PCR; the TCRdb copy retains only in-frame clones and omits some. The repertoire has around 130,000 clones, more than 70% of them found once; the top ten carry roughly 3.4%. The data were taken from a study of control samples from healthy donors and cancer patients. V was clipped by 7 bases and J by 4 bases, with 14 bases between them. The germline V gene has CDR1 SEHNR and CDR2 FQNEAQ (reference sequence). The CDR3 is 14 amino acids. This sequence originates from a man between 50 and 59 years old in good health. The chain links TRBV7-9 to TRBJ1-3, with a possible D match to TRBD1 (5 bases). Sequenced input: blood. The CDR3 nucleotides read TGTGCCAGCACCCTCGGGGCGGAGGGAAACACCATATATTTT. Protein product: CASTLGAEGNTIYF.